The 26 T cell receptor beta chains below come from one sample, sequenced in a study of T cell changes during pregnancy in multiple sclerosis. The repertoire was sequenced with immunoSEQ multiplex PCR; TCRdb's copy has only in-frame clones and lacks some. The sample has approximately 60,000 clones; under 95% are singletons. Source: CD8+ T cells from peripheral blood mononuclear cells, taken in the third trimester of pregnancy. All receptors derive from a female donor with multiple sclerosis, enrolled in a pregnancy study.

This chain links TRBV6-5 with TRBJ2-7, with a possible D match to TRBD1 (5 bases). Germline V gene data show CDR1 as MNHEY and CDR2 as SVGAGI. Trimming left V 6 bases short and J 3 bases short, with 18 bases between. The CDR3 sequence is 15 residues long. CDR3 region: CASRADRKKYYEQYF. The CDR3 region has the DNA TGTGCCAGCAGAGCAGACAGAAAAAAATACTACGAGCAGTACTTC.

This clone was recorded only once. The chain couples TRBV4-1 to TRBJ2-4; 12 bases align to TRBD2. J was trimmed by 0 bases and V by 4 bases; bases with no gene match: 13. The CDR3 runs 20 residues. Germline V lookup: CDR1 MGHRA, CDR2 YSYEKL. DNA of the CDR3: TGCGCCAGCAGCCCTTGGGGGCCTAGCGGGAGGGCGACAGCCAAAAACATTCAGTACTTC. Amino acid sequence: CASSPWGPSGRATAKNIQYF.

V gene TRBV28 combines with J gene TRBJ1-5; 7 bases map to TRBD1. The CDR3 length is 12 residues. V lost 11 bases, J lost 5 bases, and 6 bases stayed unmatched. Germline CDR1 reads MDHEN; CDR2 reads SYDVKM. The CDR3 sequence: CAAGTDDQPQHF. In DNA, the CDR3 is TGTGCCGCCGGGACAGATGATCAGCCCCAGCATTTT. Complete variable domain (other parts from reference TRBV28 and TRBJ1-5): DVKVTQSSRYLVKRTGEKVFLECVQDMDHENMFWYRQDPGLGLRLIYFSYDVKMKEKGDIPEGYSVSREKKERFSLILESASTNQTSMYLCAAGTDDQPQHFGDGTRLSIL.

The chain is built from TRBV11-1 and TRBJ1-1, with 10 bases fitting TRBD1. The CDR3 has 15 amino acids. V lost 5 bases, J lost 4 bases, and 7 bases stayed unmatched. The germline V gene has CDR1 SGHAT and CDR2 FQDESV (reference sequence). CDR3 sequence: CASSGQGGAGTEAFF. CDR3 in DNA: TGTGCCAGCAGCGGACAGGGGGGGGCGGGCACTGAAGCTTTCTTT.

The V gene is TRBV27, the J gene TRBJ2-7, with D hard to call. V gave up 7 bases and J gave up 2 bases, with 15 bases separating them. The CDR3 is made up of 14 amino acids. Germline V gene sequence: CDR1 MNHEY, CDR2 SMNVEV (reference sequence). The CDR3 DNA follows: TGTGCCAGCACCGATGCAAAGGCGGCCTACGAGCAGTACTTC. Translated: CASTDAKAAYEQYF.

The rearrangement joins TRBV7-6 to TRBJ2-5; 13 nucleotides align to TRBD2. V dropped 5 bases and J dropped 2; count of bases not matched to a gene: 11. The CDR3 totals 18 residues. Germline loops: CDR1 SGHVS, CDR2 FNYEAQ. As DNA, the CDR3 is TGTGCCAGCAGCGGGGGGGGACTAGCGGGACCACCGCAAGAGACCCAGTACTTC. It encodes CASSGGGLAGPPQETQYF.

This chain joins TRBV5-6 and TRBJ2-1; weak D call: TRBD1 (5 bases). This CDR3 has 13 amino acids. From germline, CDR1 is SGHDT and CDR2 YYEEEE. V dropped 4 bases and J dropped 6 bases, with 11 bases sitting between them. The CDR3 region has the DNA TGTGCCAGCAGCGAGACAGTCCCCAATGAGCAGTTCTTC. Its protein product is CASSETVPNEQFF.

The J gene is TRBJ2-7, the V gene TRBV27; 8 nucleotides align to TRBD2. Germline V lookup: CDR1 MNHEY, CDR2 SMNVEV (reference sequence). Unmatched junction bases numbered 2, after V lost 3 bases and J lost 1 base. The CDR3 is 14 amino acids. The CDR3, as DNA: TGTGCCAGCAGTTTCCGACTAGCGTCCTACGAGCAGTACTTC. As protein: CASSFRLASYEQYF.

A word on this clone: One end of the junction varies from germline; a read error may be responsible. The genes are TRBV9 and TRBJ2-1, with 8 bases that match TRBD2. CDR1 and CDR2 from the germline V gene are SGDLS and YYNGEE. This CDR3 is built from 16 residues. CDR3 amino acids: CASRGRAGDSPNEQLF. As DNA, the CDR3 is TGTGCCAGCAGAGGACGAGCGGGAGATTCACCCAATGAGCAGCTCTTC.

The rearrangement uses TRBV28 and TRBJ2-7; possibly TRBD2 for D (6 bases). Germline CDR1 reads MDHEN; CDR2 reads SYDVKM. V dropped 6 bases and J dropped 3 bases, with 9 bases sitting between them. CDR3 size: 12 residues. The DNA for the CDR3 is TGTGCCAGCAGCCGACTAGTCTACGAGCAGTACTTC. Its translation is CASSRLVYEQYF.

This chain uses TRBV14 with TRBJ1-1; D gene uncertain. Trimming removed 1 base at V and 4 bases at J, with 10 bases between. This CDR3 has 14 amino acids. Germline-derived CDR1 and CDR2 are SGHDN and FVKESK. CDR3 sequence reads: CASSQVPYGTEAFF. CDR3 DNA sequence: TGTGCCAGCAGCCAAGTACCCTACGGCACTGAAGCTTTCTTT. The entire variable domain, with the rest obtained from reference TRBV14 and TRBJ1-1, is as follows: EAGVTQFPSHSVIEKGQTVTLRCDPISGHDNLYWYRRVMGKEIKFLLHFVKESKQDESGMPNNRFLAERTGGTYSTLKVQPAELEDSGVYFCASSQVPYGTEAFFGQGTRLTVV.

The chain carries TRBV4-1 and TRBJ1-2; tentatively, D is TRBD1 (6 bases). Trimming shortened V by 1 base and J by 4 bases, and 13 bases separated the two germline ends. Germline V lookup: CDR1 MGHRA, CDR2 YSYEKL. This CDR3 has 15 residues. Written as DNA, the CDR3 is TGCGCCAGCAGCCAAGGTCCGGGACACATCTATGGCTACACCTTC. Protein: CASSQGPGHIYGYTF.

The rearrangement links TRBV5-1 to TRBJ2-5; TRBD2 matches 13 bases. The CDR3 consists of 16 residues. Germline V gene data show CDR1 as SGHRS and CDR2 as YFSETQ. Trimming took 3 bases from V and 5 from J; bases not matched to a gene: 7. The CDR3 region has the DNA TGCGCCAGCAGCTGGGGACTAGCGGGAATAGGGGAGACCCAGTACTTC. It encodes CASSWGLAGIGETQYF.

The chain's CDR3 is CSAVLATGELFF. CDR3 coding DNA: TGCAGCGCAGTCTTAGCGACCGGGGAGCTGTTTTTT. The genes are TRBV29-1 and TRBJ2-2; the D gene is possibly TRBD2 (5 bases). V lost 7 bases to trimming and J lost 5 bases, with 11 bases between them. CDR1 is SQVTM and CDR2 is ANQGSEA in the germline V gene. The CDR3 runs 12 residues.

CDR3 DNA sequence: TGCGCCAGCAGCTTGGTAGTCGTCGAAGATGCGAACACCGGGGAGCTGTTTTTT. Translating gives CASSLVVVEDANTGELFF. V gene TRBV5-1 combines with J gene TRBJ2-2, with D uncertain. The CDR3 runs 18 residues. V lost 0 bases and J 0 bases, leaving 15 bases between the germline ends. The germline V gene has CDR1 SGHRS and CDR2 YFSETQ. The full variable domain, its missing parts supplied by reference TRBV5-1 and TRBJ2-2, is KAGVTQTPRYLIKTRGQQVTLSCSPISGHRSVSWYQQTPGQGLQFLFEYFSETQRNKGNFPGRFSGRQFSNSRSEMNVSTLELGDSALYLCASSLVVVEDANTGELFFGEGSRLTVL.

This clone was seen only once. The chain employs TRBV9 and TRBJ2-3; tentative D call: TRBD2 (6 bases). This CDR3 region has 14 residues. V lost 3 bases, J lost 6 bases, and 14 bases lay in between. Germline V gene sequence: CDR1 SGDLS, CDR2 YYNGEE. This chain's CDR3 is CASSAWREEDTQYF. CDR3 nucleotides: TGTGCCAGCAGCGCGTGGAGGGAGGAGGATACGCAGTATTTT.

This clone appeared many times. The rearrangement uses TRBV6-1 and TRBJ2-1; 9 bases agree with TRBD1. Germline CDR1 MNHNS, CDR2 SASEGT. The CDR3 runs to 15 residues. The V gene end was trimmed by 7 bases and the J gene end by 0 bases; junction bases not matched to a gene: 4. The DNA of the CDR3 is TGTGCCAGCACCCTGACAGGGGGCTCCTACAATGAGCAGTTCTTC. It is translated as CASTLTGGSYNEQFF.

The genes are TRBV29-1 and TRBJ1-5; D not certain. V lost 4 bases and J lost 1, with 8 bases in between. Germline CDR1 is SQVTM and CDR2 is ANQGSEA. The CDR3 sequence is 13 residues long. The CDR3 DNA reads TGCAGCGTTGTGGAGGACAGCAATCAGCCCCAGCATTTT. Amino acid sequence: CSVVEDSNQPQHF.

The chain's CDR3 is CASSHTAGAQNIQYF. The CDR3 DNA follows: TGCGCCAGCAGCCATACCGCGGGGGCCCAAAACATTCAGTACTTC. The V gene is TRBV4-1, the J gene TRBJ2-4, with a weak D call TRBD2 (7 bases). Trimming cost V 3 bases and J 5 bases, with 14 bases left between them. The CDR3 runs 15 residues. Germline-derived CDR1 and CDR2 are MGHRA and YSYEKL.

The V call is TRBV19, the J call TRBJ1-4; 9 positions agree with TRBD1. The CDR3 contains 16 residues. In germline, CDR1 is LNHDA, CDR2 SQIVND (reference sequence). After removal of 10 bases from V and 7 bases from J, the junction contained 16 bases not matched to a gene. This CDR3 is CATQDVTGGNREKLFF. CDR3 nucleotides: TGTGCCACCCAGGACGTCACAGGGGGCAATCGTGAAAAACTGTTTTTT. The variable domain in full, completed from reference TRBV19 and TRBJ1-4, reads DGGITQSPKYLFRKEGQNVTLSCEQNLNHDAMYWYRQDPGQGLRLIYYSQIVNDFQKGDIAEGYSVSREKKESFPLTVTSAQKNPTAFYLCATQDVTGGNREKLFFGSGTQLSVL.

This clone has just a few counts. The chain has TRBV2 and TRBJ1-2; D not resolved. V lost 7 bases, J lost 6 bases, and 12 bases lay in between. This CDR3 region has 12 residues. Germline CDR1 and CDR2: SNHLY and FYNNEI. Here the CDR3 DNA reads TGTGCCAGCAAACTCCGACTGGATGGCTACACCTTC. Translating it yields CASKLRLDGYTF.

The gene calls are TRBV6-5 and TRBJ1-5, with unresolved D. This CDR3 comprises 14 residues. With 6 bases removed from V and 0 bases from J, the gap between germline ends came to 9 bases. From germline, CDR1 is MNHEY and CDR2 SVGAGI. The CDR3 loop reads CASSLYNSNQPQHF. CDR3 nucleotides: TGTGCCAGCAGCCTTTATAATAGCAATCAGCCCCAGCATTTT.

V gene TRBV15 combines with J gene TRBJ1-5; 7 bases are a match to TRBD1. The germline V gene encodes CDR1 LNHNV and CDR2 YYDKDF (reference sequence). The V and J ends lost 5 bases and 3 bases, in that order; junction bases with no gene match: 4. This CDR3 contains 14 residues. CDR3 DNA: TGTGCCACCAGCGAGGACAGGTCCAATCAGCCCCAGCATTTT. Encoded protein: CATSEDRSNQPQHF.

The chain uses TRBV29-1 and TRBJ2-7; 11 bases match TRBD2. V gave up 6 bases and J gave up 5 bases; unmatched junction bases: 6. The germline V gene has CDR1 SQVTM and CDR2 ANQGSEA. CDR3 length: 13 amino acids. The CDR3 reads CSVFSGRAHEQYF. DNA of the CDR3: TGCAGCGTATTTAGCGGGAGGGCCCACGAGCAGTACTTC.

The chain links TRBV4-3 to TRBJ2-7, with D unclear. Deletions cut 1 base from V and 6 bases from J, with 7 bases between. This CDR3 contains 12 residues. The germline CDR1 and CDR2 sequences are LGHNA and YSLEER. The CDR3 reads CASSQVASEQYF. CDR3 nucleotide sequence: TGCGCCAGCAGCCAAGTAGCTTCCGAGCAGTACTTC.

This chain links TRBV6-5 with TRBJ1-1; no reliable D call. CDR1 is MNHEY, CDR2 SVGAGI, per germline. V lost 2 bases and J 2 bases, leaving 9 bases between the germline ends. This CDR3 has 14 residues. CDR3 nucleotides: TGTGCCAGCAGTTACCCCGGAGAAAACACTGAAGCTTTCTTT. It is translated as CASSYPGENTEAFF.